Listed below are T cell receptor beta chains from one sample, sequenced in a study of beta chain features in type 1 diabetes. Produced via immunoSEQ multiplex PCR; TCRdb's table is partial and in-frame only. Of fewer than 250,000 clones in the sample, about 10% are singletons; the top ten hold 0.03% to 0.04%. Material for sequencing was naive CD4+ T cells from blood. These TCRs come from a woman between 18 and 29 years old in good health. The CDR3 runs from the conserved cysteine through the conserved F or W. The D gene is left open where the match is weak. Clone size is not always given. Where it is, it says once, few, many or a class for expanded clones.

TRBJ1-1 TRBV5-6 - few CASSPTLRIQGSANTEAFF TGTGCCAGCAGCCCCACACTCAGAATTCAGGGTTCTGCGAACACTGAAGCTTTCTTT
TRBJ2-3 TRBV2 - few CASRWRTSTDTQYF TGTGCCAGCAGATGGCGGACTAGCACAGATACGCAGTATTTT
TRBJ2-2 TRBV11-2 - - CASIRPGVGTGELFF TGTGCCAGCATCCGCCCCGGGGTCGGCACCGGGGAGCTGTTTTTT
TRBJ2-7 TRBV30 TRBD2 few CAWGTSGTISSYEQYF TGTGCCTGGGGGACTAGCGGGACTATTAGCTCCTACGAGCAGTACTTC
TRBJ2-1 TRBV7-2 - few CASSLVGPGTYNEQFF TGTGCCAGCAGCTTAGTTGGTCCGGGGACCTACAATGAGCAGTTCTTC
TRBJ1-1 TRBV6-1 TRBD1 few CASRGQGAMNTEAFF TGTGCCAGCAGGGGGCAGGGGGCTATGAACACTGAAGCTTTCTTT
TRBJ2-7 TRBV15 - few CATSPPGTRYEQYF TGTGCCACCAGCCCCCCCGGGACACGTTACGAGCAGTACTTC
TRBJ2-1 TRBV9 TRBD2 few CASSVGASGRNEQFF TGTGCCAGCAGCGTAGGGGCTAGCGGGAGGAATGAGCAGTTCTTC
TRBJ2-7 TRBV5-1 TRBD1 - CASSLGGTGVYEQYF TGCGCCAGCAGCTTGGGTGGGACAGGGGTCTACGAGCAGTACTTC
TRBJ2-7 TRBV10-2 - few CASSEQRRGAGGYEQYF TGCGCCAGCAGTGAGCAAAGACGGGGGGCCGGAGGCTACGAGCAGTACTTC
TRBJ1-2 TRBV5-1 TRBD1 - CASSSPSSRSDRGIGYTF TGCGCCAGCAGCTCTCCCAGCTCACGATCTGACAGGGGGATCGGCTACACCTTC
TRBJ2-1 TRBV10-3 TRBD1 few CAISGGQGVYNEQFF TGTGCCATCAGTGGGGGACAGGGCGTCTACAATGAGCAGTTCTTC
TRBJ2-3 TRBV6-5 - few CASSPSTDTQYF TGTGCCAGCAGTCCATCCACAGATACGCAGTATTTT
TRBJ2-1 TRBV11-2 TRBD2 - CASSSIAGDRFREQFF TGTGCCAGCAGCTCGATAGCGGGAGATCGTTTTCGCGAGCAGTTCTTC
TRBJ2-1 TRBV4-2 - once CASSFTGNAYNEQFF TGTGCCAGCAGCTTTACAGGGAATGCCTACAATGAGCAGTTCTTC
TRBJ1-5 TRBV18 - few CASSPPYGAGVHSNQPQHF TGTGCCAGCTCACCACCGTATGGTGCCGGGGTCCATAGCAATCAGCCCCAGCATTTT
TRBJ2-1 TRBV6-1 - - CASSSGEGMVQFF TGTGCCAGCAGTAGCGGAGAAGGAATGGTGCAGTTCTTC
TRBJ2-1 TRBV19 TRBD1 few CASSSQGAQNEQFF TGTGCCAGTAGTTCACAGGGGGCCCAGAATGAGCAGTTCTTC
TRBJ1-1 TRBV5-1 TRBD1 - CASSLGTGGRTEAFF TGCGCCAGCAGCTTGGGGACAGGGGGCAGGACTGAAGCTTTCTTT
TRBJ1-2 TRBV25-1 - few CASSESAGTLVANYGYTF TGTGCCAGCAGTGAATCCGCGGGGACCCTAGTAGCTAACTATGGCTACACCTTC
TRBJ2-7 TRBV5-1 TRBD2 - CASSPWGASGTSLPYEQYF TGCGCCAGCAGCCCTTGGGGGGCCTCCGGGACTAGCCTCCCATACGAGCAGTACTTC
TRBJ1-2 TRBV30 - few CAWSVEQAGGTF TGTGCCTGGAGTGTTGAACAGGCTGGCGGCACCTTC
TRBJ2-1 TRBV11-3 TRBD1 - CASSLEGQGLPYNEQFF TGTGCCAGCAGCTTAGAGGGACAGGGCCTGCCCTACAATGAGCAGTTCTTC
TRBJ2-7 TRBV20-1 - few CSARLTYEQYF TGCAGTGCTAGACTAACCTACGAGCAGTACTTC
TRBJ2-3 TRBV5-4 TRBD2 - CASSLTSGARDTQYF TGTGCCAGCAGCTTGACTAGCGGTGCGAGGGATACGCAGTATTTT
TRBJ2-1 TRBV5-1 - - CASSLGGRYYNEQFF TGCGCCAGCAGCTTGGGCGGGCGCTACTACAATGAGCAGTTCTTC
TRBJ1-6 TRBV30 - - CAWTGSGDSPLHF TGTGCCTGGACAGGGTCTGGAGATTCACCCCTCCACTTT
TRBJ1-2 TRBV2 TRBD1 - CASSLQGANYGYTF TGTGCCAGCAGCTTACAGGGGGCTAACTATGGCTACACCTTC
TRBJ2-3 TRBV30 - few CAWASGDTQYF TGTGCCTGGGCCTCGGGGGATACGCAGTATTTT
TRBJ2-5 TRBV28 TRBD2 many CASRRELETQYF TGTGCCAGCAGGCGGGAGCTGGAGACCCAGTACTTC
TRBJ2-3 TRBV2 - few CASSELEGTQYF TGTGCCAGCAGCGAACTAGAAGGTACGCAGTATTTT
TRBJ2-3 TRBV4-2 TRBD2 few CASSQEGSSGVTTDTQYF TGTGCCAGCAGCCAAGAAGGGTCTAGCGGGGTAACCACAGATACGCAGTATTTT
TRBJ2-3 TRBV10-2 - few CASSVLVRTDTQYF TGCGCCAGCAGCGTATTGGTTAGAACAGATACGCAGTATTTT
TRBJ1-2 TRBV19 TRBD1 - CASSRTGYGYTF TGTGCCAGTAGTAGGACAGGCTATGGCTACACCTTC
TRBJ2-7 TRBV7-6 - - CASSLGPGSDEQYF TGTGCCAGCAGCTTAGGTCCAGGGTCTGACGAGCAGTACTTC
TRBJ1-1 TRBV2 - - CASSVREATEAFF TGTGCCAGCAGTGTGAGGGAGGCCACTGAAGCTTTCTTT